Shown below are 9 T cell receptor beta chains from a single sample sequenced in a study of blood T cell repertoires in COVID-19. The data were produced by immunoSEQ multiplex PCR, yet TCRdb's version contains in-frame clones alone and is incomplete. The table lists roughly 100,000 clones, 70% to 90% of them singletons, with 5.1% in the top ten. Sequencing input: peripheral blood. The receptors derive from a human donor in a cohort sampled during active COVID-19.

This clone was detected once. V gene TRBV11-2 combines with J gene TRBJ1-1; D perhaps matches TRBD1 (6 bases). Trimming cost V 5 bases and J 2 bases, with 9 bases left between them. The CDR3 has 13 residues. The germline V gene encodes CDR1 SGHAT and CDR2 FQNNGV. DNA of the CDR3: TGTGCCAGCAGCGCTGGGGGCAACACTGAAGCTTTCTTT. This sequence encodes CASSAGGNTEAFF.

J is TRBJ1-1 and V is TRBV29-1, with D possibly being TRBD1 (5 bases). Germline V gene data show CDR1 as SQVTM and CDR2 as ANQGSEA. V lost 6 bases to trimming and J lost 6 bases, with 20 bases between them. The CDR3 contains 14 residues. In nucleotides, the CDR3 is TGCAGCGTAACGCGGCGGGGCGCAGGCCCTGAAGCTTTCTTT. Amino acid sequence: CSVTRRGAGPEAFF.

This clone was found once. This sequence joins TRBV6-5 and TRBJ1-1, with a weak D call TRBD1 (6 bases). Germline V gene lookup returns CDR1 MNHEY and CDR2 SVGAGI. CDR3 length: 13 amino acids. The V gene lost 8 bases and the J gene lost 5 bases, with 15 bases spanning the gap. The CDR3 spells CASHSGARTEAFF. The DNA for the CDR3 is TGTGCCAGCCACTCAGGGGCGAGGACTGAAGCTTTCTTT.

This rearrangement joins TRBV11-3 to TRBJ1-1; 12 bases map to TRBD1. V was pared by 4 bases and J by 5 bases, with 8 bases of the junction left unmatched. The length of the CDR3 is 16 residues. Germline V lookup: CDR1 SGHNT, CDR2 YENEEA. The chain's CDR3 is CASSSGQGAPGTEAFF. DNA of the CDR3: TGTGCCAGCAGCTCGGGACAGGGGGCGCCGGGGACTGAAGCTTTCTTT.

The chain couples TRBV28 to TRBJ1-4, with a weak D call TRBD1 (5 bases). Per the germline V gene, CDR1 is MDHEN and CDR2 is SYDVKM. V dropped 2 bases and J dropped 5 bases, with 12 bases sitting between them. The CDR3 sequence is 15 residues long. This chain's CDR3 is CASSLGGLRNEKLFF. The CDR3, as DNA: TGTGCCAGCAGTTTAGGGGGGTTGAGGAATGAAAAACTGTTTTTT. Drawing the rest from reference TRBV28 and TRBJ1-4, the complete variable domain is DVKVTQSSRYLVKRTGEKVFLECVQDMDHENMFWYRQDPGLGLRLIYFSYDVKMKEKGDIPEGYSVSREKKERFSLILESASTNQTSMYLCASSLGGLRNEKLFFGSGTQLSVL.

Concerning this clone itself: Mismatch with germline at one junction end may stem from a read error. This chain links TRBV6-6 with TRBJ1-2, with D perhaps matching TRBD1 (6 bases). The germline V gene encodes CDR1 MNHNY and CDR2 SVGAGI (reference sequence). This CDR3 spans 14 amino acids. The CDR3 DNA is TGTGCCGGCAGTTACCCTGAGGACAGCTCAGGCTACACCTTC. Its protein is CAGSYPEDSSGYTF.

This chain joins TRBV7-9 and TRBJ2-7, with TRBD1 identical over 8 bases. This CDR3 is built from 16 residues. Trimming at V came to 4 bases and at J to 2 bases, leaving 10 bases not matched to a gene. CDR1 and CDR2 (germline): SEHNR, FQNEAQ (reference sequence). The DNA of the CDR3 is TGTGCCAGCAGCTGGGACCGGGACAGGAGCCCCTACGAGCAGTACTTC. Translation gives CASSWDRDRSPYEQYF.

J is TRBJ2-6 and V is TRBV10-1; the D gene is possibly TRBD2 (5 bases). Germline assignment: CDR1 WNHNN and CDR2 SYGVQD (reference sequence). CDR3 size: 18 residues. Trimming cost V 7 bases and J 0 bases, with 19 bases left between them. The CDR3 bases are TGCGCCAGCACCGTGGAGGTACCTTCAACCTCTGGGGCCAACGTCCTGACTTTC. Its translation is CASTVEVPSTSGANVLTF.

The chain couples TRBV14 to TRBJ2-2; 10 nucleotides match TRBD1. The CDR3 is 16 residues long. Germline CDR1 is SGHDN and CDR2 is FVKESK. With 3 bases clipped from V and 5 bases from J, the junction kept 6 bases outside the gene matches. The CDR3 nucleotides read TGTGCCAGCAGCCATCGTCGACAGGGGGCTACCGGGGAGCTGTTTTTT. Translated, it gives CASSHRRQGATGELFF. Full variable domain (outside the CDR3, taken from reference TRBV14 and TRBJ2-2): EAGVTQFPSHSVIEKGQTVTLRCDPISGHDNLYWYRRVMGKEIKFLLHFVKESKQDESGMPNNRFLAERTGGTYSTLKVQPAELEDSGVYFCASSHRRQGATGELFFGEGSRLTVL.